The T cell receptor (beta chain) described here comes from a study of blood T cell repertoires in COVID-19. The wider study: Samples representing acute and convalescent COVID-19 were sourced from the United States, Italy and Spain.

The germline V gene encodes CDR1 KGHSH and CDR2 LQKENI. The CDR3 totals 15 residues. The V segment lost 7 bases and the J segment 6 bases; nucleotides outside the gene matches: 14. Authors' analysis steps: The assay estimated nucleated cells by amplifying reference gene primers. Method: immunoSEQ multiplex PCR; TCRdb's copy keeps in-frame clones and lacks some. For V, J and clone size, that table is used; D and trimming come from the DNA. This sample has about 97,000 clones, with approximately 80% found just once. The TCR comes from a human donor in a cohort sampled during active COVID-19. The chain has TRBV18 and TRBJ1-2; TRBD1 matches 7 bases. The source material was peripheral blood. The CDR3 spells CASYSGRQGIHGYTF. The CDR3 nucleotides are TGTGCCAGCTATTCCGGCCGACAGGGCATCCATGGCTACACCTTC.